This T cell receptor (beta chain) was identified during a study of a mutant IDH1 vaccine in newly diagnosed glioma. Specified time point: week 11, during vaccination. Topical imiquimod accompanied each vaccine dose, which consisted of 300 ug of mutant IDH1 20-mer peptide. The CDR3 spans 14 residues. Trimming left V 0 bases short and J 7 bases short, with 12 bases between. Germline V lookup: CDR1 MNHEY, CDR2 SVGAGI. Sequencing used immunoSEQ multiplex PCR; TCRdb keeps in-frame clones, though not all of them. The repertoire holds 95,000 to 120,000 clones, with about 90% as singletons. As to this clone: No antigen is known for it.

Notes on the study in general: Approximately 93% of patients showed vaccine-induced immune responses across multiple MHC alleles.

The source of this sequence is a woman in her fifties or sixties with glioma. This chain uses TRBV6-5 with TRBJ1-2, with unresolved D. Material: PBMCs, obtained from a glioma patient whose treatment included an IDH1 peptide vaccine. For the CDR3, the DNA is TGTGCCAGCAGTTACTCAGATGGGGTCGGTGGCTACACCTTC. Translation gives CASSYSDGVGGYTF.